This T cell receptor (beta chain) is from a study of T cells after yellow fever vaccination. This clonotype was seen repeatedly, ten times or more. Using its own MiXCR run on the 5' RACE reads, TCRdb lists one record per CDR3 protein. The sample records 60,000 to 85,000 distinct CDR3 sequences, more than 5.5% being singletons. V lost 6 bases and J lost 0; bases outside the gene matches: 5. The CDR3 length is 16 residues. CDR1 is ENHRY, CDR2 SYGVKD, per germline. This specimen consisted of CD8+ T cells sorted from PBMCs, obtained 4 to 6 days after the first yellow fever vaccination. This clonotype was obtained from a man aged 18 to 29 who received the YFV17D yellow fever vaccine. V gene TRBV10-3 combines with J gene TRBJ2-6; 7 bases line up with TRBD1. The CDR3 is CAISGTAVSGANVLTF. CDR3 nucleotide sequence: TGTGCCATCAGCGGGACAGCCGTCTCTGGGGCCAACGTCCTGACTTTC.